The 10 T cell receptor beta chains below come from one sample, sequenced in a study of T cell repertoires in cytomegalovirus infection. For these receptors, no antigen is known. Each CDR3 protein gets one entry after TCRdb re-called the reads with MiXCR. The sample records around 81,000 distinct CDR3 sequences, 35% to 45% being singletons. The sequenced sample was CD8+ T cells from cultured PBMCs, obtained from culture after CMV antigen stimulation. These receptors came from a human donor in good health (CMV status not recorded). Some clones in this sample may be carry-over from other donors' samples.

The J gene is TRBJ2-3, the V gene TRBV6-5; 8 bases line up with TRBD1. The CDR3 loop spans 17 amino acids. The J segment lost 3 bases and the V segment lost 4 bases, leaving 12 bases of the junction unmatched. The germline V gene has CDR1 MNHEY and CDR2 SVGAGI. CDR3 sequence: CASSSLSLQGDTDTQYF. CDR3 nucleotides: TGTGCCAGCAGTTCCCTGAGTTTACAGGGGGATACAGATACGCAGTATTTT.

The V call is TRBV5-1, the J call TRBJ2-1; TRBD1 matches at 8 bases. Germline CDR1 and CDR2: SGHRS and YFSETQ. This CDR3 contains 19 residues. V lost 1 base, J lost 9 bases, and 21 bases stayed unmatched. The CDR3: CASSLYSGARDRFSGEQFF. CDR3 sequence (DNA): TGCGCCAGCAGCTTGTACTCGGGCGCCCGGGACAGGTTTTCCGGTGAGCAGTTCTTC.

This clonotype has just a few counts. The J gene is TRBJ1-4, the V gene TRBV11-2; D uncertain. The CDR3 has 12 residues. V was shortened by 5 bases and J by 8 bases, with 9 bases between the two germline ends. Germline assignment: CDR1 SGHAT and CDR2 FQNNGV. The CDR3 DNA follows: TGTGCCAGCAGCCAAAACCCAGAAAAACTGTTTTTT. Amino acid sequence: CASSQNPEKLFF.

This clonotype was detected a few times. The rearrangement uses TRBV12-3 or TRBV12-4 and TRBJ2-1, with TRBD2 matching over 10 bases. Trimming cost V 2 bases and J 0 bases; bases outside gene matches: 1. There are 16 residues in the CDR3. This chain's CDR3 is CASSLPSGGSYNEQFF. CDR3 nucleotides: TGTGCCAGCAGTTTACCTAGCGGGGGCTCCTACAATGAGCAGTTCTTC.

The chain couples TRBV5-4 to TRBJ2-6; D gene unclear. Between the trimmed V and J ends, which lost 0 bases and 0 bases, there was a span of 10 bases. Germline V CDR1 and CDR2: SGHNT, YYREEE (reference sequence). The CDR3 totals 17 residues. The CDR3 spells CASSLVSTVSGANVLTF. The CDR3 DNA reads as TGTGCCAGCAGCTTGGTCTCCACAGTCTCTGGGGCCAACGTCCTGACTTTC. Combining the CDR3 with reference TRBV5-4 and TRBJ2-6 gives the whole variable domain ETGVTQSPTHLIKTRGQQVTLRCSSQSGHNTVSWYQQALGQGPQFIFQYYREEENGRGNFPPRFSGLQFPNYSSELNVNALELDDSALYLCASSLVSTVSGANVLTFGAGSRLTVL.

This clonotype was recorded a few times. The CDR3 bases are TGTGCCAGCAGCTCCTCGGGGGGGCCTATCGGGGAGCTGTTTTTT. It encodes CASSSSGGPIGELFF. This chain uses TRBV12-3 or TRBV12-4 with TRBJ2-2; 8 bases line up with TRBD2. CDR3 size: 15 residues. V shed 6 bases and J 7 bases; nucleotides not matched to a gene: 10.

The gene calls are TRBV7-2 and TRBJ2-3; 11 bases are shared with TRBD2. Germline V gene lookup returns CDR1 SGHTA and CDR2 FQGNSA. This CDR3 has 16 residues. The J segment lost 2 bases and the V segment lost 5 bases, leaving 6 bases of the junction unmatched. As DNA, the CDR3 is TGTGCCAGCAGCCCTGGGACTAGCGGACTCACAGATACGCAGTATTTT. This codes for CASSPGTSGLTDTQYF. The full variable domain, its missing parts supplied by reference TRBV7-2 and TRBJ2-3, is GAGVSQSPSNKVTEKGKDVELRCDPISGHTALYWYRQSLGQGLEFLIYFQGNSAPDKSGLPSDRFSAERTGGSVSTLTIQRTQQEDSAVYLCASSPGTSGLTDTQYFGPGTRLTVL.

Ten or more counts support this clonotype. The rearrangement joins TRBV28 to TRBJ2-3; 10 bases fit TRBD2. The CDR3 extends over 16 amino acids. Germline V gives CDR1 MDHEN, CDR2 SYDVKM. The J segment lost 5 bases and the V segment lost 3 bases, leaving 8 bases of the junction unmatched. Here the CDR3 reads CASSFSGGLIGDTQYF. The CDR3 DNA reads as TGTGCCAGCAGTTTTAGCGGGGGGCTCATTGGAGATACGCAGTATTTT.

This clonotype has at least ten counts. This sequence joins TRBV7-2 and TRBJ2-3; D is unresolved. V lost 5 bases and J 2 bases, leaving 8 bases between the germline ends. Per the germline V gene, CDR1 is SGHTA and CDR2 is FQGNSA. The CDR3 totals 13 residues. CDR3 nucleotides: TGTGCCAGCAGCGTGGACCCCACAGATACGCAGTATTTT. This translates into CASSVDPTDTQYF.

This clonotype was counted a few times. V usage is TRBV6-1 and J usage is TRBJ2-1, with a tentative D call TRBD1 (5 bases). The germline V gene has CDR1 MNHNS and CDR2 SASEGT. V was pared by 6 bases and J by 1 base, with 10 bases between. This CDR3 has 14 amino acids. CDR3 bases: TGTGCCAGCAGAGACAGAGTTTCCTACAATGAGCAGTTCTTC. It codes for CASRDRVSYNEQFF.